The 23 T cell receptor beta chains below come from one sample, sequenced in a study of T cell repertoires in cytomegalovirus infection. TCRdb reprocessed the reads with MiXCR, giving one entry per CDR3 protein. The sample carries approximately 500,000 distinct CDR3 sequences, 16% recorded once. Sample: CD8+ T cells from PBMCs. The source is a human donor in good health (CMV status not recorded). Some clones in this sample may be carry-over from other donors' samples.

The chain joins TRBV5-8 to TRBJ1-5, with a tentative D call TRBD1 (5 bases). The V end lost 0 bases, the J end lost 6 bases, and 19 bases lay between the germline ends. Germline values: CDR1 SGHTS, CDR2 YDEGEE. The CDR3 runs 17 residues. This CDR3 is CASSLGIVRVAGQPQHF. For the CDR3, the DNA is TGTGCCAGCAGCTTGGGGATTGTCAGGGTGGCAGGTCAGCCCCAGCATTTT.

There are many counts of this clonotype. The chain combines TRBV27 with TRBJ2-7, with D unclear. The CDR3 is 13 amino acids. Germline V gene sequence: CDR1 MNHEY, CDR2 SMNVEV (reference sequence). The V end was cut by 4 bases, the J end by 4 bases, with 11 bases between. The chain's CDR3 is CASSSRLEYEQYF. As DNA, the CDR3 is TGTGCCAGCAGTTCCCGTCTGGAATACGAGCAGTACTTC.

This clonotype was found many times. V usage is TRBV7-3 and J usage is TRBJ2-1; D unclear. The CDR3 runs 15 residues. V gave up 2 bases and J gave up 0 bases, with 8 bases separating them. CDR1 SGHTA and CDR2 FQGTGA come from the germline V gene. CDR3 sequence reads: CASSLRAASYNEQFF. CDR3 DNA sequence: TGTGCCAGCAGCTTACGGGCCGCCTCCTACAATGAGCAGTTCTTC.

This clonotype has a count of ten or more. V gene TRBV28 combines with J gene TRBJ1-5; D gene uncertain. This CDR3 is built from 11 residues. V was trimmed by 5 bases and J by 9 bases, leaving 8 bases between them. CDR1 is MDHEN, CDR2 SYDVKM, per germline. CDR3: CASSSPSPQHF. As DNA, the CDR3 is TGTGCCAGCAGTAGCCCGTCGCCCCAGCATTTT.

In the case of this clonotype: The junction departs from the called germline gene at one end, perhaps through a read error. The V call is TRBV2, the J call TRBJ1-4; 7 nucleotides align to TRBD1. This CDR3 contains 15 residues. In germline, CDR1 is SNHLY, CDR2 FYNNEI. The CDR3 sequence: CASGRGDRPNEILFF. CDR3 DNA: TGTGCCAGCGGTCGGGGGGACAGACCTAATGAAATACTGTTTTTT.

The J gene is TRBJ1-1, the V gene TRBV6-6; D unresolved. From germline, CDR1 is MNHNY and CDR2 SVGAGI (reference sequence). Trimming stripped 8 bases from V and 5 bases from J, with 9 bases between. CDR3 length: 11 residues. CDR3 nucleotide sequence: TGTGCCAGCTGGAGGGTAACTGAAGCTTTCTTT. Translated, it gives CASWRVTEAFF.

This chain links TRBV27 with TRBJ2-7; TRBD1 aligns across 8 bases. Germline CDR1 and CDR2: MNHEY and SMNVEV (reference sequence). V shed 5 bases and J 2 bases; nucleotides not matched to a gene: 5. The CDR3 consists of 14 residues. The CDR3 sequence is CASSNLQGAYEQYF. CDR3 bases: TGTGCCAGCAGTAACCTACAGGGGGCCTACGAGCAGTACTTC.

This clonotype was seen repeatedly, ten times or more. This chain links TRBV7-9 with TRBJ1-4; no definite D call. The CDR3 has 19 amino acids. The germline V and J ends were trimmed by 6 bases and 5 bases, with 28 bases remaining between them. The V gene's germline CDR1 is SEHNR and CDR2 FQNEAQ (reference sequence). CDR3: CASSRQTLGRRGYNEKLFF. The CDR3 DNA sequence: TGTGCCAGCAGTCGACAAACCTTGGGCCGCCGTGGGTACAATGAAAAACTGTTTTTT.

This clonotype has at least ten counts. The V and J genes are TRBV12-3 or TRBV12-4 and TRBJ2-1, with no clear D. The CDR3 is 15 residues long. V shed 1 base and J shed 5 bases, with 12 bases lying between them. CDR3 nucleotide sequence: TGTGCCAGCAGTTTAGACCTCCGGGCTGACAATGAGCAGTTCTTC. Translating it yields CASSLDLRADNEQFF.

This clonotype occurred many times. This CDR3 is CASSPDLGQENGYTF. The CDR3 DNA reads as TGTGCCAGCAGCCCAGATTTGGGACAGGAAAATGGCTACACCTTC. The chain employs TRBV6-1 and TRBJ1-2; 8 nucleotides match TRBD1. The V segment lost 6 bases and the J segment 6 bases; nucleotides outside the gene matches: 12. This CDR3 contains 15 residues. The V gene's germline CDR1 is MNHNS and CDR2 SASEGT.

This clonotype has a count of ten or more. CDR3 region: CASTLNLAGGLDEQFF. CDR3 nucleotides: TGTGCCAGCACCCTTAACCTAGCGGGAGGGCTCGATGAGCAGTTCTTC. The rearrangement uses TRBV27 and TRBJ2-1, with 12 bases lining up with TRBD2. CDR3 length: 16 residues. The trim removed 7 bases at V and 8 bases at J, leaving 12 bases unmatched. Looked up from germline, CDR1 is MNHEY and CDR2 is SMNVEV (reference sequence).

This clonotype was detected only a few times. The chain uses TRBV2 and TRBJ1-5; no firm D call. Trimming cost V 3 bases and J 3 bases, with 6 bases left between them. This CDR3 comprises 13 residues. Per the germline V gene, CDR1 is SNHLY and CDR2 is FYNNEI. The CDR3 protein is CASSDWANQPQHF. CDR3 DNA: TGTGCCAGCAGTGATTGGGCCAATCAGCCCCAGCATTTT.

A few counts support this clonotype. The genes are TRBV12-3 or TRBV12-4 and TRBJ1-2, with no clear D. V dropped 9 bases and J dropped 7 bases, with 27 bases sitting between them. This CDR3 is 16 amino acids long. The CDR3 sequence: CASVGVQERYGGGYTF. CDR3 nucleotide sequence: TGTGCCAGTGTTGGAGTCCAGGAAAGGTATGGAGGTGGCTACACCTTC.

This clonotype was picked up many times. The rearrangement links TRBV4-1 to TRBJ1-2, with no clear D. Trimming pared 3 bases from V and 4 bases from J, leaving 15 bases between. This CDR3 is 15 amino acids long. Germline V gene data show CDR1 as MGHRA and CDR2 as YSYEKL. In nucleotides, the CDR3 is TGCGCCAGCAGCCAGGGCGCGGGAATGAGCTATGGCTACACCTTC. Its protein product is CASSQGAGMSYGYTF.

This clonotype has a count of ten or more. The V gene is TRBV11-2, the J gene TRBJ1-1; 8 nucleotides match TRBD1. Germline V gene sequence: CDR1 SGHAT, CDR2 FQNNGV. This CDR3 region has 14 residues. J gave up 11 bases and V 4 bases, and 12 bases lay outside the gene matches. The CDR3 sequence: CASSSWTGLHDAFF. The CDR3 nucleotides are TGTGCCAGCAGCTCCTGGACAGGGCTGCATGATGCTTTCTTT.

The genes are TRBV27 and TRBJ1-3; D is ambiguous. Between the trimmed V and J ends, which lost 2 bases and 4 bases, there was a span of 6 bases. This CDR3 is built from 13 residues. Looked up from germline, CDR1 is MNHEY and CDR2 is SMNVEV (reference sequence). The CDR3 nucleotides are TGTGCCAGCAGTTTAAGCCAGGGAAACACCATATATTTT. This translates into CASSLSQGNTIYF.

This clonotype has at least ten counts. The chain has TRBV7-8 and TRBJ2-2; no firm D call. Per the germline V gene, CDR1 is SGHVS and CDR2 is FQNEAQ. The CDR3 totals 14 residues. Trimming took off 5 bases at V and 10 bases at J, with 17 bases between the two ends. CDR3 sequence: CASSIRATREELFF. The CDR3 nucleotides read TGTGCCAGCAGCATCCGGGCCACGAGAGAGGAGCTGTTTTTT. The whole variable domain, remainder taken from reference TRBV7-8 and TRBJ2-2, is GAGVSQSPRYKVAKRGQDVALRCDPISGHVSLFWYQQALGQGPEFLTYFQNEAQLDKSGLPSDRFFAERPEGSVSTLKIQRTQQEDSAVYLCASSIRATREELFFGEGSRLTVL.

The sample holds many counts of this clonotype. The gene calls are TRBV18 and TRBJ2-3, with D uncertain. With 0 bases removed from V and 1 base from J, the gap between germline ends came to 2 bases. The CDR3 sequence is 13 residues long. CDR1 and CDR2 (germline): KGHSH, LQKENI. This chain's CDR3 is CASSPPGTDTQYF. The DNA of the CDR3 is TGTGCCAGCTCACCACCAGGCACAGATACGCAGTATTTT.

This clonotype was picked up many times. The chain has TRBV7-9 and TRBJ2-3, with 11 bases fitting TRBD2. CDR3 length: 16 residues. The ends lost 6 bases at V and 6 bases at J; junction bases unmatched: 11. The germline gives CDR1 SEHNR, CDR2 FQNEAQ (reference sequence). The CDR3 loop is CASRPTLAGVVDTQYF. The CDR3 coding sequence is TGTGCCAGCAGACCAACACTAGCGGGAGTAGTCGATACGCAGTATTTT.

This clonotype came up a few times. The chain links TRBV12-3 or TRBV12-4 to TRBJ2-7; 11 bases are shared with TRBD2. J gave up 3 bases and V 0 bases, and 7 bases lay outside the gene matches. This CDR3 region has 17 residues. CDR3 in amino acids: CASSLALTLAGGYEQYF. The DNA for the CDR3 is TGTGCCAGCAGTTTAGCGCTAACGCTAGCGGGAGGCTACGAGCAGTACTTC.

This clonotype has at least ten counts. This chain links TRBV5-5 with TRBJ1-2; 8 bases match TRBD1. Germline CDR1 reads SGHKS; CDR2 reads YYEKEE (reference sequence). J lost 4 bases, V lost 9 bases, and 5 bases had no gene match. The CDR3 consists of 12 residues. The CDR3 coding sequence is TGTGCCACCCAGGGGGCGGCCTATGGCTACACCTTC. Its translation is CATQGAAYGYTF.

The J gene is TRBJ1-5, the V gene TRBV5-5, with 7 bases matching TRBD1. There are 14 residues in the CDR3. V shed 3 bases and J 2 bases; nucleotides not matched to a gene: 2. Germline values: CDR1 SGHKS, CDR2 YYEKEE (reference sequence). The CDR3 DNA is TGTGCCAGCAGCTATACAGGGGGCAATCAGCCCCAGCATTTT. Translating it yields CASSYTGGNQPQHF.

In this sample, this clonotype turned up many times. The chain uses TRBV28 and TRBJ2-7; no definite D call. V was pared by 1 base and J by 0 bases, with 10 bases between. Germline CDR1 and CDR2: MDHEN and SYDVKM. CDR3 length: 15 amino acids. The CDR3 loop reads CASSLLAASSYEQYF. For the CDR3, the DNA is TGTGCCAGCAGTTTATTGGCAGCGTCCTCCTACGAGCAGTACTTC.